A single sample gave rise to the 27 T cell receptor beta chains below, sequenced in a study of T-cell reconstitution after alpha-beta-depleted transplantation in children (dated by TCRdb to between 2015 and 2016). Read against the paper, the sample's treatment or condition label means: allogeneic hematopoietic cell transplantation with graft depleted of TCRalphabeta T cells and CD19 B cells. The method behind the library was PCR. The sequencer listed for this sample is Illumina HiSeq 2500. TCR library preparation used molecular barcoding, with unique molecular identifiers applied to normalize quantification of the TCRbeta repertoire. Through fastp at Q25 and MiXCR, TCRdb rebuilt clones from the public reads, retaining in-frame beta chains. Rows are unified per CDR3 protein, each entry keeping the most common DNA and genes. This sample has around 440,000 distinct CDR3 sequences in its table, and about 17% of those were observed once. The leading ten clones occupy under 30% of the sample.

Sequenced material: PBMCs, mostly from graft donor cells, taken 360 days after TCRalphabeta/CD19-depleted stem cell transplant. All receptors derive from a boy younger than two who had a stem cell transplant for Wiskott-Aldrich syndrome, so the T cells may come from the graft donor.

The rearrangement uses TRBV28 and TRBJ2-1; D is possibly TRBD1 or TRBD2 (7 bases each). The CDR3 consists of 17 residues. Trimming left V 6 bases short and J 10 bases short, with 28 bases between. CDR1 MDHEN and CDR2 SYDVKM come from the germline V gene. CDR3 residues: CASSRDSKLPGGGEQFF. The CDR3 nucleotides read TGTGCCAGCAGCCGGGACAGCAAATTGCCGGGGGGAGGAGAGCAGTTCTTC.

DNA for the CDR3: TGTGCCACCAGTGATGCGGGACCCCACAATGAGCAGTTCTTC. Encoded protein: CATSDAGPHNEQFF. V is TRBV24-1 and J is TRBJ2-1, with D perhaps TRBD2 (6 bases). Germline loops: CDR1 KGHDR, CDR2 SFDVKD. The CDR3 runs 14 residues. Trimming pared 3 bases from V and 5 bases from J, leaving 10 bases between.

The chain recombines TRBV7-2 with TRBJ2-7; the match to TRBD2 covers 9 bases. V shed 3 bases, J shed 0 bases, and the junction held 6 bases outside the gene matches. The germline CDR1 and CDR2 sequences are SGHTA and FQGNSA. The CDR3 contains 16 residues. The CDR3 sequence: CASSLVSGGPSYEQYF. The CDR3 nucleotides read TGTGCCAGCAGCTTGGTTAGCGGGGGCCCCTCCTACGAGCAGTACTTC. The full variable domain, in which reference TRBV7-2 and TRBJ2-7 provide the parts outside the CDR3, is GAGVSQSPSNKVTEKGKDVELRCDPISGHTALYWYRQSLGQGLEFLIYFQGNSAPDKSGLPSDRFSAERTGGSVSTLTIQRTQQEDSAVYLCASSLVSGGPSYEQYFGPGTRLTVT.

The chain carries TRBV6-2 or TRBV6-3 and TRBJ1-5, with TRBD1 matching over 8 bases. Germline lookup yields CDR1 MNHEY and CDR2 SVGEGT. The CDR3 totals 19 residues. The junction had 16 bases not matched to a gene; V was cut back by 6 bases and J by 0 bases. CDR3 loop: CASRPGRQGSKYSNQPQHF. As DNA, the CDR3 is TGTGCCAGCAGACCTGGGAGACAGGGGTCTAAGTATAGCAATCAGCCCCAGCATTTT.

DNA for the CDR3: TGCAGTGCTAGAGATTATTGGGGGTCGGGGACCCAGTACTTC. Translated: CSARDYWGSGTQYF. The V call is TRBV20-1, the J call TRBJ2-5; D could derive from TRBD1 or TRBD2 (5 bases each). Germline V lookup: CDR1 DFQATT, CDR2 SNEGSKA (reference sequence). The CDR3 is made up of 14 amino acids. V was clipped by 0 bases and J by 7 bases, with 15 bases between them.

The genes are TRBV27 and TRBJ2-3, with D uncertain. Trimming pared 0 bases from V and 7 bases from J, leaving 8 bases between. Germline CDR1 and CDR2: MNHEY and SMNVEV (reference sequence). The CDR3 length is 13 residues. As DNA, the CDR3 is TGTGCCAGCAGTTTATCAAGCAGGAATACGCAGTATTTT. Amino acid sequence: CASSLSSRNTQYF.

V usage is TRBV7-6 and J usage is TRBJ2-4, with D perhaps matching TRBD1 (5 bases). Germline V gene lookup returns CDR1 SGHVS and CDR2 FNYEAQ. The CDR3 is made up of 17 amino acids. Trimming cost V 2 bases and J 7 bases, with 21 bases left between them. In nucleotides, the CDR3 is TGTGCCAGCAGCTTATTAGCCCAGGGCGGCCCAAGCAACATTCAGTACTTC. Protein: CASSLLAQGGPSNIQYF.

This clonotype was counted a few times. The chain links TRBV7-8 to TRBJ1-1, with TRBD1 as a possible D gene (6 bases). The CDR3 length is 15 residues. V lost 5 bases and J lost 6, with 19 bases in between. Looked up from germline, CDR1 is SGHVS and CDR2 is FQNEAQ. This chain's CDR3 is CASSPRGAGRAEAFF. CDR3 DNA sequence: TGTGCCAGCAGCCCACGGGGGGCAGGGCGGGCTGAAGCTTTCTTT.

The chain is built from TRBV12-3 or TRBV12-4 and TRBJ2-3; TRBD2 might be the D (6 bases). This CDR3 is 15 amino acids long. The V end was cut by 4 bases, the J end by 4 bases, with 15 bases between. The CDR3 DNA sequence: TGTGCCAGCAGTTCCGGGAATCGGGAGCCAGATACGCAGTATTTT. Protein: CASSSGNREPDTQYF.

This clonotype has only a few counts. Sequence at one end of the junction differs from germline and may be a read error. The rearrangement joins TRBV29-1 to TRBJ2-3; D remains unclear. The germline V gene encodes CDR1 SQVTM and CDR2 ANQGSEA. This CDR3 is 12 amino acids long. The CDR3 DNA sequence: TGCAGCGAGTCGGCCCTCACAGAAACGCAGTATTTT. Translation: CSESALTETQYF.

CDR3 sequence: CASSIDRSSYNEQFF. The CDR3 DNA is TGTGCCAGCAGCATCGACAGGAGCTCCTACAATGAGCAGTTCTTC. The chain links TRBV6-1 to TRBJ2-1, with D perhaps TRBD1 (6 bases). Trimming cost V 6 bases and J 0 bases, with 12 bases left between them. The CDR3 has 15 amino acids. The germline V gene has CDR1 MNHNS and CDR2 SASEGT.

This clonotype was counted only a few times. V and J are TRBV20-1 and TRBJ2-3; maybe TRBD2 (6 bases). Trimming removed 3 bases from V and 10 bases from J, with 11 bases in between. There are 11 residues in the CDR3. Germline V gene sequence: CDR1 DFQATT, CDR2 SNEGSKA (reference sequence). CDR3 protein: CSARAGPPQYF. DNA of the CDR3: TGCAGTGCTAGGGCGGGGCCACCGCAGTATTTT.

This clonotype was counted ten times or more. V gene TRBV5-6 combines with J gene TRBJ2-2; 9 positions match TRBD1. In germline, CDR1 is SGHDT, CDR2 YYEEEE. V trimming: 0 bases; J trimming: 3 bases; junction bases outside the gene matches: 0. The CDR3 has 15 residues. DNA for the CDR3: TGTGCCAGCAGCTTGGGACAGGGGGACACCGGGGAGCTGTTTTTT. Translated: CASSLGQGDTGELFF. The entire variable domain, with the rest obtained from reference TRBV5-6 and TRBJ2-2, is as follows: DAGVTQSPTHLIKTRGQQVTLRCSPKSGHDTVSWYQQALGQGPQFIFQYYEEEERQRGNFPDRFSGHQFPNYSSELNVNALLLGDSALYLCASSLGQGDTGELFFGEGSRLTVL.

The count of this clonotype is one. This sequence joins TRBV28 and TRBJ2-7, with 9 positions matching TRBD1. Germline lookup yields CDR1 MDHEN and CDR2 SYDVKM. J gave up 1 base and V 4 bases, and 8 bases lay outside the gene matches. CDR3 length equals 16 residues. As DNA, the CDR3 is TGTGCCAGCAGTTCCTCGGGGACAGGGACTTCCTACGAGCAGTACTTC. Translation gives CASSSSGTGTSYEQYF.

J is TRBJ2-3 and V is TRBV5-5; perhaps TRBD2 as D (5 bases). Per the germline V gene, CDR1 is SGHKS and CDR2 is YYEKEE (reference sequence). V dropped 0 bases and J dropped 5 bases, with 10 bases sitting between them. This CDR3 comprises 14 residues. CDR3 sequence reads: CASSLVGRGDTQYF. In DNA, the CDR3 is TGTGCCAGCAGCTTGGTGGGCCGGGGAGATACGCAGTATTTT.

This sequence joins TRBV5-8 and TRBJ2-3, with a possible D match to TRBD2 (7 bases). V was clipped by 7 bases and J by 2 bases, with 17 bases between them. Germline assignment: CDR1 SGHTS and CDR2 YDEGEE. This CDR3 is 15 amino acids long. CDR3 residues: CASHTWGGATDTQYF. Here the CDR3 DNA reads TGTGCCAGCCACACCTGGGGGGGGGCCACAGATACGCAGTATTTT.

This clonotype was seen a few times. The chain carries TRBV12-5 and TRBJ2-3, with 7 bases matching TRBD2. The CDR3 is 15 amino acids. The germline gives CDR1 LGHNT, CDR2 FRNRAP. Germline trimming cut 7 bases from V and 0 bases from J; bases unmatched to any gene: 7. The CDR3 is CASAPGGASTDTQYF. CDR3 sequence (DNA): TGTGCTAGTGCTCCGGGGGGTGCTAGCACAGATACGCAGTATTTT.

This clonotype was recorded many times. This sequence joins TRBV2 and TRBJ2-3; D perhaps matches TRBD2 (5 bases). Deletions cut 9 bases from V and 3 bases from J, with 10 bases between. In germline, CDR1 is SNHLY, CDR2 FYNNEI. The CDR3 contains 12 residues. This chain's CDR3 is CARQLGTDTQYF. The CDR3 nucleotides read TGTGCCAGACAACTAGGGACAGATACGCAGTATTTT.

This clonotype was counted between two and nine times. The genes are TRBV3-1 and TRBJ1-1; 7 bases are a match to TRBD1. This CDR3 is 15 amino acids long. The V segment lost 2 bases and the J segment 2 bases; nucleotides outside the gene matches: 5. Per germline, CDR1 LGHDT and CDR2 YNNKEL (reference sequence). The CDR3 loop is CASSQRGQPNTEAFF. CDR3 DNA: TGTGCCAGCAGCCAAAGGGGACAGCCAAACACTGAAGCTTTCTTT.

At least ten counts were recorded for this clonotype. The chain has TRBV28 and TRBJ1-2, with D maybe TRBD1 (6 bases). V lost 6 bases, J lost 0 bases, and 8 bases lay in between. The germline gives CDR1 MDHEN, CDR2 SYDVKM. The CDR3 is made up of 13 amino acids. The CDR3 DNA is TGTGCCAGCAGGGACAGCACTAACTATGGCTACACCTTC. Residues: CASRDSTNYGYTF.

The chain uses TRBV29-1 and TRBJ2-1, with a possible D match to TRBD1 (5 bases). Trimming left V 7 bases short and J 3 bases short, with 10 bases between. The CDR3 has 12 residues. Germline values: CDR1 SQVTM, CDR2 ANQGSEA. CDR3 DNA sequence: TGCAGCGGCATGACAGTCTACAATGAGCAGTTCTTC. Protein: CSGMTVYNEQFF.

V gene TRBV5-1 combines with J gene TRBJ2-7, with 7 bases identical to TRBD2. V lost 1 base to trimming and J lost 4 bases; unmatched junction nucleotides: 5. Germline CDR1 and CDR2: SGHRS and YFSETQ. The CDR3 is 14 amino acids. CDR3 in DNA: TGCGCCAGCAGCTTGACGGCTAGCGGTTACGAGCAGTACTTC. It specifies CASSLTASGYEQYF.

The CDR3 is CASSFGQVNNEKLFF. In DNA, the CDR3 is TGTGCCAGCAGCTTTGGACAGGTGAATAATGAAAAACTGTTTTTT. J is TRBJ1-4 and V is TRBV7-9; 7 bases map to TRBD1. The length of the CDR3 is 15 residues. Trimming took 3 bases from V and 4 from J; bases not matched to a gene: 5. Looked up from germline, CDR1 is SEHNR and CDR2 is FQNEAQ (reference sequence).

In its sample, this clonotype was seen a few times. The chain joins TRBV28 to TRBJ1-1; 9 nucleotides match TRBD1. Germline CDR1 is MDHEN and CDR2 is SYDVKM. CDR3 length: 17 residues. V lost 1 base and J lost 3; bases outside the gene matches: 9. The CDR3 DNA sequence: TGTGCCAGCAGTTTATATGGGTACAGGGGGCAGGACACTGAAGCTTTCTTT. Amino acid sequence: CASSLYGYRGQDTEAFF. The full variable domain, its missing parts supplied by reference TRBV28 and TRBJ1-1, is DVKVTQSSRYLVKRTGEKVFLECVQDMDHENMFWYRQDPGLGLRLIYFSYDVKMKEKGDIPEGYSVSREKKERFSLILESASTNQTSMYLCASSLYGYRGQDTEAFFGQGTRLTVV.

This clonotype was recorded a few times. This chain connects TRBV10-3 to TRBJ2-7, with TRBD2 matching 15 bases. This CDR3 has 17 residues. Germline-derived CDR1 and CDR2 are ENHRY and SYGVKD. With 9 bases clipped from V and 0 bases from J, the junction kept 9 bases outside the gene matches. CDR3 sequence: CAIRTSGGAESSYEQYF. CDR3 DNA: TGTGCCATTCGGACTAGCGGGGGGGCCGAATCCTCCTACGAGCAGTACTTC.

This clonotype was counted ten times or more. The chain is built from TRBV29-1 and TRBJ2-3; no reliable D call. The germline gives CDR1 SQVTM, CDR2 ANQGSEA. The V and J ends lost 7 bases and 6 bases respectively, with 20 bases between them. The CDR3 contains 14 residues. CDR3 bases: TGCAGCGCGAAACCGGTCCACCCCGGTGATACGCAGTATTTT. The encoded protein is CSAKPVHPGDTQYF.

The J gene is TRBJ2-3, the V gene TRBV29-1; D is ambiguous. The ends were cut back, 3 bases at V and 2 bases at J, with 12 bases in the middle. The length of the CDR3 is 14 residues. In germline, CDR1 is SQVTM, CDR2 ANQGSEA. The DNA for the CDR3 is TGCAGCGTTGAGGTCGGAATCCACACAGATACGCAGTATTTT. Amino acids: CSVEVGIHTDTQYF.